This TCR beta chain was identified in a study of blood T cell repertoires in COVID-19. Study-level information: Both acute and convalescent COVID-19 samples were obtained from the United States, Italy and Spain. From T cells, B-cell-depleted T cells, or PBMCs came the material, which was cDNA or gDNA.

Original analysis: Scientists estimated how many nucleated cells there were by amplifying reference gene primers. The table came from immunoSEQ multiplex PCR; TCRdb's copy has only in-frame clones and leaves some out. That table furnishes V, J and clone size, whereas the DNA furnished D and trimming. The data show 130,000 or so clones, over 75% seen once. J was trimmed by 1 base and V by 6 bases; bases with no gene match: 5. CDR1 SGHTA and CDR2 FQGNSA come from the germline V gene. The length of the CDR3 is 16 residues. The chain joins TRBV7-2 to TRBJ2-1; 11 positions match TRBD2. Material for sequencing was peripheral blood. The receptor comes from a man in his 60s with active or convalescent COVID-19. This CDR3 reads CASSQLAGASYNEQFF. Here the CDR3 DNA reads TGTGCCAGCAGTCAACTAGCGGGAGCGTCCTACAATGAGCAGTTCTTC. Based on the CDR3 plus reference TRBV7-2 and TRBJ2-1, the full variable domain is GAGVSQSPSNKVTEKGKDVELRCDPISGHTALYWYRQSLGQGLEFLIYFQGNSAPDKSGLPSDRFSAERTGGSVSTLTIQRTQQEDSAVYLCASSQLAGASYNEQFFGPGTRLTVL.